This TCR beta chain was documented in a study of post-analysis software for immune sequencing data. The sample holds a few counts of this clonotype. Unique molecular identifiers tagged the TCR beta cDNA libraries. TCRdb recomputed calls from the PCR reads with MiXCR, one row per CDR3 protein. The sample carries about 820,000 distinct CDR3 sequences, about 57% recorded once. Sequenced: blood. This clonotype was sampled from a girl aged 5 to 17 with multiple sclerosis.

The CDR3 region has the DNA TGCAGCGTCGCGGACAGGGTGGCGAATACGCAGTATTTT. Translated, it gives CSVADRVANTQYF. This chain uses TRBV29-1 with TRBJ2-3; 8 bases align to TRBD1. The CDR3 consists of 13 residues. Germline V gene data show CDR1 as SQVTM and CDR2 as ANQGSEA. V lost 6 bases and J lost 7; bases outside the gene matches: 9.